The TCR beta chain described here comes from a study of cytomegalovirus exposure and HLA in healthy donors. Background on the study: Drawn from HLA-typed donors, approximately 86 million unique TCRs were held in an early data release.

The study's findings and limits: Reportedly, diagnosis of cytomegalovirus status by the classifier showed high specificity and sensitivity. Prior analysis indicated that the majority of TCR beta V segments exhibited productivity approximately 87% or approximately 30% of the time.

The ends lost 5 bases at V and 2 bases at J; junction bases unmatched: 8. The CDR3 has 16 amino acids. CDR1 SGHRS and CDR2 YFSETQ come from the germline V gene. 60 Vbeta and 13 Jbeta primers were used in PCR. Clones were sequenced by immunoSEQ multiplex PCR, and TCRdb holds only the in-frame ones, with some missing. The sample gives 100,000 to 150,000 clones, over 75% of which show up once; roughly 13% is in the top ten. Concerning this clone itself: The antigen remains undetermined.

The sequence derives from a middle-aged woman in good health and CMV-seropositive. Sequencing was performed on PBMCs. V usage is TRBV5-1 and J usage is TRBJ2-2; 8 bases match TRBD2. The CDR3 here is CASRPWTSSNTGELFF. CDR3 sequence (DNA): TGCGCCAGCAGACCCTGGACTAGCTCTAACACCGGGGAGCTGTTTTTT.